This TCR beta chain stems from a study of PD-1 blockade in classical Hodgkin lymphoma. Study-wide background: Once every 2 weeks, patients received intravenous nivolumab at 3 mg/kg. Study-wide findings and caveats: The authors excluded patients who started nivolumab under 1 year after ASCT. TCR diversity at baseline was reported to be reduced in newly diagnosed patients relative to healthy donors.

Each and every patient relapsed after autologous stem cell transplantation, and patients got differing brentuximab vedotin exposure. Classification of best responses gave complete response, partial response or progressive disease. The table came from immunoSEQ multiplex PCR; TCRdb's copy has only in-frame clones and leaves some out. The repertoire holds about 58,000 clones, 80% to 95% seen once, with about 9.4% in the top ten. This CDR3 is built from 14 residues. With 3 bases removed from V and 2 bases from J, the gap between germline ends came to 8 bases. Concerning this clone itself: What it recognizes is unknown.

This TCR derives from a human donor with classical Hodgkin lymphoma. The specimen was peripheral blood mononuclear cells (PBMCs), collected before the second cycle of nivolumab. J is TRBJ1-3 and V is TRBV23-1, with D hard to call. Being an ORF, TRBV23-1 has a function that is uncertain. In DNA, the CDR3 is TGCGCCAGCAGTCATTATATTACTGGAAACACCATATATTTT. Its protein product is CASSHYITGNTIYF.